This T cell receptor beta chain comes out of a study of beta chain features in type 1 diabetes. General study results and limits: The study found that naive, central memory and Treg TCRB repertoires appeared more similar in patients than in healthy donors. All four CD4+ subsets from Type 1 diabetes patients carried moderately but significantly shorter TCRB CDR3s. Whether HLA type affects TCRB rearrangement stayed undetermined in the present work.

The CDR3 contains 14 residues. CDR1 is LGHNA, CDR2 YSLEER, per germline. Trimming pared 2 bases from V and 7 bases from J, leaving 9 bases between. Expressed TCRB transcripts were sequenced because the isolated RNA had all been reverse transcribed beforehand. Libraries were prepared by immunoSEQ multiplex PCR; TCRdb keeps only in-frame clonotypes and omits some of them. In the table there are around 340,000 clones, around 9.3% of which are singletons. Points on this clone: Antigen specificity is unknown. The same CDR3 is also encoded by other DNA sequences in this sample.

The chain has TRBV4-3 and TRBJ1-6; a possible D gene is TRBD1 (5 bases). This receptor was identified in a young man with type 1 diabetes. The specimen was central memory CD4+ T cells from blood. The CDR3 region has the DNA TGCGCCAGCAGCCAATGGGGGTCGAATTCACCCCTCCACTTT. This gives the protein CASSQWGSNSPLHF.